The following is a T cell receptor beta chain sequence with its context. The data were taken from a study of blood T cell repertoires in COVID-19. Study context: Acute and convalescent COVID-19 samples came from the United States, Italy and Spain. T cells, B-cell-depleted T cells, or PBMCs supplied cDNA or gDNA.

The authors' processing: The assay estimated nucleated cells by amplifying reference gene primers. The table came from immunoSEQ multiplex PCR; TCRdb's copy has only in-frame clones and leaves some out. V, J and clone size are taken as reported in that table, and D and trimming were inferred from the DNA itself. The sample carries approximately 65,000 clones, over 60% recorded once. Sequencing used peripheral blood. The clonotype was recovered from a human donor in a cohort sampled during active COVID-19.

The CDR3 here is CASSLGQGGLNTEAFF. The CDR3 nucleotides read TGTGCCAGCAGCTTGGGACAGGGTGGGTTGAACACTGAAGCTTTCTTT. This chain links TRBV7-9 with TRBJ1-1, with 9 bases matching TRBD1. From germline, CDR1 is SEHNR and CDR2 FQNEAQ (reference sequence). The CDR3 sequence is 16 residues long. V lost 3 bases, J lost 0 bases, and 5 bases stayed unmatched. Together with reference TRBV7-9 and TRBJ1-1, the CDR3 gives the full variable domain: DTGVSQNPRHKITKRGQNVTFRCDPISEHNRLYWYRQTLGQGPEFLTYFQNEAQLEKSRLLSDRFSAERPKGSFSTLEIQRTEQGDSAMYLCASSLGQGGLNTEAFFGQGTRLTVV.